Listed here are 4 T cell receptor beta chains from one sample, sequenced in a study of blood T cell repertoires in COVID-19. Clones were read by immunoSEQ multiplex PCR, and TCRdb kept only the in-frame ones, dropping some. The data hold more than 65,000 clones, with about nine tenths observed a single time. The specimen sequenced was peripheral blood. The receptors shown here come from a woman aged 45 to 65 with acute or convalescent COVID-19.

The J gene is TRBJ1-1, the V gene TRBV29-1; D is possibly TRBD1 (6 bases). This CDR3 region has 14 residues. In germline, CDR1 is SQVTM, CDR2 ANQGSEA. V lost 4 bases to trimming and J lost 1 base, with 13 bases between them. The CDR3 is CSVGWDTKNTEAFF. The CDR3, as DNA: TGCAGCGTTGGCTGGGACACTAAGAACACTGAAGCTTTCTTT.

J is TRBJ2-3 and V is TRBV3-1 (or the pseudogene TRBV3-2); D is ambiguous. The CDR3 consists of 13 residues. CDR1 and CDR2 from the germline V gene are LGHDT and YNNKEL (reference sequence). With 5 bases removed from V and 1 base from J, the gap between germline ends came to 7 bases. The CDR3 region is CASSARGTDTQYF. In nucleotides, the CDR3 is TGTGCCAGCAGCGCCCGGGGCACAGATACGCAGTATTTT.

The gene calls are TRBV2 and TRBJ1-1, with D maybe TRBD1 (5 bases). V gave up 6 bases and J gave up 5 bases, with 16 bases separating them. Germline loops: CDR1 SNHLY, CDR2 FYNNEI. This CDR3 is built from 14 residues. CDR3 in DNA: TGTGCCAGCAGGACTCCTGGGGCGAGAACTGAAGCTTTCTTT. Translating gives CASRTPGARTEAFF.

The CDR3 loop is CAWRGAASANTGELFF. As DNA, the CDR3 is TGTGCCTGGAGGGGGGCCGCCAGCGCGAACACCGGGGAGCTGTTTTTT. The chain combines TRBV30 with TRBJ2-2, with a weak D call TRBD1 (6 bases). This CDR3 spans 16 amino acids. Looked up from germline, CDR1 is GTSNPN and CDR2 is SVGIG (reference sequence). Between the trimmed V and J ends, which lost 3 bases and 0 bases, there was a span of 14 bases.